This is a list of T cell receptor beta chains from one sample in a study of blood T cell repertoires in COVID-19. TCRdb keeps only in-frame clones here, not all; method: immunoSEQ multiplex PCR. This sample has 100,000 to 150,000 clones, with around 89% found just once. Sequences were obtained from peripheral blood. These receptors were obtained from a man aged 55 to 70 with COVID-19, enrolled during active disease. The CDR3 runs from the conserved cysteine through the conserved F or W.

j_call	cdr3_length	v_call	cdr3_aa
TRBJ1-2	15	TRBV5-1	CASSLGRGGQGGLAF
TRBJ2-7	13	TRBV11-3	CASSFSGSYEQYF
TRBJ1-2	16	TRBV4-3	CASSHLGGEANYGYTF
TRBJ2-3	16	TRBV5-1	CASRPRDRASTDTQYF
TRBJ2-4	14	TRBV18	CASSPRGVGNIQYF
TRBJ2-7	14	TRBV9	CASSVGLAVYEQYF
TRBJ1-2	14	TRBV7-9	CASSLGTTNYGYTF
TRBJ1-4	16	TRBV24-1	CATSESGQAVDEKLFF
TRBJ2-6	16	TRBV19	CASSARHPSGANVLTF
TRBJ2-5	18	TRBV5-1	CASSLLGLEMGISETQYF
TRBJ1-5	14	TRBV7-2	CASSSQGGIQPQHF
TRBJ2-3	15	TRBV5-1	CASSFEGAYTDTQYF
TRBJ1-1	13	TRBV12-3/TRBV12-4	CASSAGTYGEAFF
TRBJ2-7	16	TRBV19	CASSIDPGTSSYEQYF
TRBJ1-4	15	TRBV19	CASSPSGTAGKKLFF
TRBJ1-1	14	TRBV6-5	CASSNQGKNTEAFF
TRBJ1-4	14	TRBV7-2	CASSPGAGNEKLFF
TRBJ1-2	18	TRBV19	CASSLPPGTGASSGGYTF
TRBJ1-4	14	TRBV7-2	CASSGTEGVEKLFF
TRBJ2-5	13	TRBV30	CAWSGRAQETQYF
TRBJ2-3	16	TRBV7-3	CASSLTGGFGADTQYF
TRBJ1-5	15	TRBV18	CASSPAATVNQPQHF
TRBJ2-1	18	TRBV5-6	CASSLGLAGGRGYNEQFF
TRBJ2-3	15	TRBV5-6	CASSLAGRGPDTQYF
TRBJ1-5	15	TRBV6-1	CASSEPGRLDQPQHF
TRBJ1-2	20	TRBV18	CASSPLGTAVSHLLNNGYTF
TRBJ2-7	12	TRBV25-1	CASSPRGDEQYF
TRBJ1-6	15	TRBV30	CACYGTGQPGSPLHF
TRBJ2-1	12	TRBV30	CAWRLANNEQFF
TRBJ1-1	15	TRBV3-1/TRBV3-2	CASSRPGQLNTEAFF
TRBJ2-1	18	TRBV24-1	CATSDPRQGNLPRNEQFF
TRBJ2-5	15	TRBV5-1	CASRKGSGGQETQYF
TRBJ1-4	14	TRBV28	CATRRGRLDEKLFF
TRBJ1-5	14	TRBV30	CAWSVGPGVKPQHF
TRBJ1-2	17	TRBV10-2	CASSDPGGTGGDYGYTF
TRBJ2-1	16	TRBV6-5	CASSYLVAGGLGEQFF
TRBJ2-7	15	TRBV7-2	CASSLGGVSSYEQYF
TRBJ2-5	16	TRBV5-1	CASSLSGQGAAETQYF
TRBJ2-2	14	TRBV19	CASGAGANTGELFF
TRBJ1-2	13	TRBV6-5	CASSSGQGYGYTF
TRBJ1-5	14	TRBV9	CASSGGGGHQPQHF
TRBJ1-2	14	TRBV7-9	CASSYLTGNYGYTF
TRBJ1-2	16	TRBV7-2	CASSLRDRGFRGGYTF
TRBJ2-1	11	TRBV5-1	CASSIASEQFF
TRBJ1-1	15	TRBV30	CAWSLAGGAWTEAFF
TRBJ2-2	17	TRBV11-3	CASSLRGNGFYTGELFF
TRBJ1-3	15	TRBV15	CATSRARGSGNTIYF
TRBJ2-1	17	TRBV7-3	CASSLGRWASGVNEQFF
TRBJ1-3	16	TRBV14	CASSQGQGLGGNTIYF
TRBJ2-6	18	TRBV4-1	CASSQDGQGLSGANVLTF
TRBJ2-4	18	TRBV5-1	CASSWTSGATSAKNIQYF
TRBJ1-3	15	TRBV19	CASRGQEPSGNTIYF
TRBJ1-2	16	TRBV2	CASKMGRLPEVYGYTF
TRBJ1-6	15	TRBV7-2	CASSQPGQGNSPLHF
TRBJ1-3	18	TRBV2	CASSARGTGGSYGNTIYF
TRBJ2-5	15	TRBV29-1	CSVEEGAGGMETQYF
TRBJ2-7	14	TRBV5-6	CASSLPGTDGEQYF
TRBJ2-5	18	TRBV3-1/TRBV3-2	CASSQDWGTGGLQETQYF
TRBJ1-2	15	TRBV19	CASKAQTGDNYGYTF